The 24 T cell receptor beta chains given below trace back to one sample, sequenced in a study of cytotoxic CD8 clonotypes in ibrutinib-treated CLL. Sequencing used immunoSEQ multiplex PCR; TCRdb keeps in-frame clones, though not all of them. The sample gives just over 200,000 clones, over 65% of which show up once; about 6.4% is in the top ten. This specimen was PBMCs, taken after 12 months of ibrutinib treatment. The origin of the receptors is a human donor with chronic lymphocytic leukemia.

This clone was counted a few times. The genes are TRBV29-1 and TRBJ2-7, with 9 positions matching TRBD1. The CDR3 spans 15 residues. With V trimmed by 5 bases and J by 6 bases, 14 bases remained unmatched. Germline V gene lookup returns CDR1 SQVTM and CDR2 ANQGSEA. CDR3 amino acids: CSVPAQGARRGEQYF. The CDR3 DNA sequence: TGCAGCGTTCCTGCACAGGGGGCGCGAAGAGGCGAGCAGTACTTC.

This chain links TRBV15 with TRBJ1-5, with 9 bases identical to TRBD1. Germline V lookup: CDR1 LNHNV, CDR2 YYDKDF (reference sequence). J was trimmed by 3 bases and V by 6 bases; bases with no gene match: 6. The length of the CDR3 is 15 residues. For the CDR3, the DNA is TGTGCCACCAGTCGAGGGACAGGGATCAATCAGCCCCAGCATTTT. Amino acids: CATSRGTGINQPQHF.

This sequence joins TRBV19 and TRBJ1-2, with a tentative D call TRBD1 (5 bases). The CDR3 consists of 15 residues. Per germline, CDR1 LNHDA and CDR2 SQIVND (reference sequence). V was shortened by 5 bases and J by 2 bases, with 15 bases between the two germline ends. The DNA for the CDR3 is TGTGCCAGTAGTGTCCAACGGGACGGCAACTATGGCTACACCTTC. The encoded protein is CASSVQRDGNYGYTF.

The chain employs TRBV7-2 and TRBJ2-5; possibly TRBD2 for D (6 bases). Germline V gene sequence: CDR1 SGHTA, CDR2 FQGNSA. The CDR3 is made up of 16 amino acids. The ends were cut back, 1 base at V and 5 bases at J, with 17 bases in the middle. CDR3 nucleotide sequence: TGTGCCAGCAGCTTAGTCTGGGCTAGCGAGCGGGAGACCCAGTACTTC. Protein: CASSLVWASERETQYF.

This clone was counted between two and nine times. The chain recombines TRBV12-1 with TRBJ2-1; the table assigns TRBD2, which was not confirmed against the DNA. TRBV12-1 is a recognized pseudogene. The CDR3 extends over 20 amino acids. The DNA of the CDR3 is TGTGCCAGCAGCTGTTATACTATCGGGACTAGCGGGGGGGCAAGCAATGAGCAGTTCTTC. Protein sequence: CASSCYTIGTSGGASNEQFF.

V is TRBV29-1 and J is TRBJ2-7; 8 nucleotides agree with TRBD1. J gave up 6 bases and V 7 bases, and 11 bases lay outside the gene matches. The CDR3 is 13 amino acids. Germline lookup yields CDR1 SQVTM and CDR2 ANQGSEA. In DNA form, the CDR3 reads TGCAGCGCCCGCGGACAGGGAAGGGCCGAGCAGTACTTC. It specifies CSARGQGRAEQYF.

This chain links TRBV4-3 with TRBJ1-5; possibly TRBD1 for D (5 bases). This CDR3 has 15 amino acids. Germline V gives CDR1 LGHNA, CDR2 YSLEER. Trimming shortened V by 2 bases and J by 6 bases, and 14 bases separated the two germline ends. DNA for the CDR3: TGCGCCAGCAGCCAACGGTCAGGGTCCCGTCAGCCCCAGCATTTT. Its protein product is CASSQRSGSRQPQHF.

The rearrangement uses TRBV2 and TRBJ2-7; 13 nucleotides match TRBD2. The CDR3 is 14 residues long. J was trimmed by 7 bases and V by 7 bases; bases with no gene match: 7. Germline V gives CDR1 SNHLY, CDR2 FYNNEI. The chain's CDR3 is CASNRLAGGVEQYF. Here the CDR3 DNA reads TGTGCCAGCAATCGACTAGCGGGGGGTGTGGAGCAGTACTTC. The full variable domain, rest sourced from reference TRBV2 and TRBJ2-7, is EPEVTQTPSHQVTQMGQEVILRCVPISNHLYFYWYRQILGQKVEFLVSFYNNEISEKSEIFDDQFSVERPDGSNFTLKIRSTKLEDSAMYFCASNRLAGGVEQYFGPGTRLTVT.

The chain links TRBV29-1 to TRBJ1-2; 9 bases line up with TRBD1. CDR3 length equals 17 residues. Germline V gene lookup returns CDR1 SQVTM and CDR2 ANQGSEA. J gave up 0 bases and V 7 bases, and 15 bases lay outside the gene matches. Here the CDR3 reads CSAQGAFNRASNYGYTF. Written as DNA, the CDR3 is TGCAGCGCACAGGGGGCATTCAACCGGGCATCTAACTATGGCTACACCTTC.

The chain carries TRBV5-1 and TRBJ1-4; weak D call: TRBD1 (5 bases). V gave up 1 base and J gave up 2 bases, with 12 bases separating them. Looked up from germline, CDR1 is SGHRS and CDR2 is YFSETQ. The CDR3 covers 16 residues. CDR3 nucleotides: TGCGCCAGCAGCTTGATAAGGGGCCCGACTAATGAAAAACTGTTTTTT. Protein product: CASSLIRGPTNEKLFF.

This chain connects TRBV5-1 to TRBJ2-5, with 12 bases identical to TRBD2. The CDR3 runs 16 residues. Unmatched junction bases numbered 11, after V lost 7 bases and J lost 4 bases. Germline values: CDR1 SGHRS, CDR2 YFSETQ. Here the CDR3 DNA reads TGCGCCAGCGAACAGGCTAGCGGGAGGGCCGGAGAGACCCAGTACTTC. Protein sequence: CASEQASGRAGETQYF.

A few counts support this clone. CDR3 sequence reads: CASSENRGRTGELFF. The CDR3 coding sequence is TGTGCCAGCAGTGAAAACAGGGGGCGAACCGGGGAGCTGTTTTTT. This rearrangement joins TRBV6-4 to TRBJ2-2; 9 nucleotides align to TRBD1. Germline trimming cut 3 bases from V and 5 bases from J; bases unmatched to any gene: 4. The CDR3 has 15 amino acids. Germline-derived CDR1 and CDR2 are MRHNA and SNTAGT.

This rearrangement joins TRBV5-6 to TRBJ1-5; no reliable D call. This CDR3 spans 15 amino acids. V shed 2 bases and J shed 0 bases, with 9 bases lying between them. CDR1 is SGHDT and CDR2 is YYEEEE in the germline V gene. The CDR3 region has the DNA TGTGCCAGCAGCTTCTGGGGATATAGCAATCAGCCCCAGCATTTT. It codes for CASSFWGYSNQPQHF.

The chain joins TRBV19 to TRBJ1-5; tentative D call: TRBD1 (5 bases). The CDR3 runs to 15 residues. The V gene's germline CDR1 is LNHDA and CDR2 SQIVND (reference sequence). The V end was cut by 8 bases, the J end by 3 bases, with 17 bases between. The CDR3 DNA reads TGTGCCAGTCGGGAATGGACGGACAACAATCAGCCCCAGCATTTT. Residues: CASREWTDNNQPQHF.

The chain joins TRBV6-5 to TRBJ1-2; maybe TRBD1 (5 bases). The CDR3 spans 13 residues. Germline V gene data show CDR1 as MNHEY and CDR2 as SVGAGI. V was trimmed by 6 bases and J by 14 bases, leaving 22 bases between them. CDR3 loop: CASRQSVVRDGTF. CDR3 DNA: TGTGCCAGCAGACAAAGTGTAGTCAGGGACGGGACCTTC.

This clone came up a few times. The chain recombines TRBV15 with TRBJ1-6, with 9 bases fitting TRBD1. V lost 3 bases to trimming and J lost 11 bases; unmatched junction nucleotides: 5. CDR3 length equals 14 residues. Germline values: CDR1 LNHNV, CDR2 YYDKDF (reference sequence). CDR3 nucleotide sequence: TGTGCCACCAGCAGCCACAGGGGGCTGGCACCCCTCCACTTT. Its translation: CATSSHRGLAPLHF. Drawing the rest from reference TRBV15 and TRBJ1-6, the complete variable domain is DAMVIQNPRYQVTQFGKPVTLSCSQTLNHNVMYWYQQKSSQAPKLLFHYYDKDFNNEADTPDNFQSRRPNTSFCFLDIRSPGLGDTAMYLCATSSHRGLAPLHFGNGTRLTVT.

The V gene is TRBV9, the J gene TRBJ2-1; 9 positions match TRBD2. V was pared by 4 bases and J by 8 bases, with 10 bases of the junction left unmatched. CDR3 length: 15 residues. Germline V gene sequence: CDR1 SGDLS, CDR2 YYNGEE. The CDR3 loop is CASSSFSGSFHEQFF. The CDR3 bases are TGTGCCAGCAGCTCATTTAGCGGGAGCTTTCATGAGCAGTTCTTC.

This clone was counted only a few times. The V and J genes are TRBV7-3 and TRBJ2-1, with TRBD1 matching 10 bases. The CDR3 has 16 residues. V shed 5 bases and J 6 bases; nucleotides not matched to a gene: 10. From germline, CDR1 is SGHTA and CDR2 FQGTGA. The chain's CDR3 is CASSPSTGQGTNEQFF. The DNA for the CDR3 is TGTGCCAGCAGCCCGTCCACGGGACAGGGGACCAATGAGCAGTTCTTC.

The rearrangement uses TRBV10-2 and TRBJ2-7; the match to TRBD2 covers 10 bases. The junction had 3 bases not matched to a gene; V was cut back by 5 bases and J by 2 bases. CDR1 and CDR2 (germline): WSHSY, SAAADI. The CDR3 extends over 14 amino acids. CDR3 nucleotide sequence: TGCGCCAGCAGTCCTAGCGGGGGAACCTACGAGCAGTACTTC. Its translation is CASSPSGGTYEQYF.

The chain joins TRBV7-3 to TRBJ2-7, with D unresolved. The CDR3 loop spans 13 amino acids. CDR1 is SGHTA, CDR2 FQGTGA, per germline. V gave up 5 bases and J gave up 3 bases, with 11 bases separating them. The CDR3 nucleotides read TGTGCCAGCAGCAGATCAGAAAGCTACGAGCAGTACTTC. This codes for CASSRSESYEQYF.

The chain is built from TRBV30 and TRBJ1-1; 9 positions agree with TRBD1. The CDR3 has 15 amino acids. Germline V lookup: CDR1 GTSNPN, CDR2 SVGIG (reference sequence). The junction had 3 bases not matched to a gene; V was cut back by 0 bases and J by 1 base. Written as DNA, the CDR3 is TGTGCCTGGAGTGTATTGGACAGGGGGAACACTGAAGCTTTCTTT. Amino acid sequence: CAWSVLDRGNTEAFF.

As concerns this clone: Additional DNA sequences in this sample encode the identical CDR3. V and J are TRBV5-1 and TRBJ1-1; no reliable D call. V was clipped by 3 bases and J by 0 bases, with 6 bases between them. This CDR3 spans 13 amino acids. Germline CDR1 is SGHRS and CDR2 is YFSETQ. CDR3 in DNA: TGCGCCAGCAGCTCCTCCATGAACACTGAAGCTTTCTTT. The encoded protein is CASSSSMNTEAFF.

V gene TRBV7-2 combines with J gene TRBJ1-2, with D perhaps TRBD1 (5 bases). Trimming stripped 5 bases from V and 4 bases from J, with 23 bases between. Germline V gene sequence: CDR1 SGHTA, CDR2 FQGNSA. CDR3 length: 17 residues. The CDR3 coding sequence is TGTGCCAGCAGCAAATCTTGGCAGGGTTCAATATCCTATGGCTACACCTTC. Protein: CASSKSWQGSISYGYTF.

The CDR3 spells CASRTSGGPDTQYF. The CDR3 DNA reads TGTGCCAGCAGGACTAGCGGGGGGCCGGATACGCAGTATTTT. The J gene is TRBJ2-3, the V gene TRBV6-1; TRBD2 aligns across 13 bases. The V gene end was trimmed by 6 bases and the J gene end by 6 bases; junction bases not matched to a gene: 3. The CDR3 covers 14 residues. Germline values: CDR1 MNHNS, CDR2 SASEGT.